This TCR beta chain was recovered during a study of blood T cell repertoires in COVID-19. About the study: COVID-19 samples, acute and convalescent, were from the United States, Italy and Spain. In each case, the material was cDNA or gDNA derived from T cells, B-cell-depleted T cells, or PBMCs.

Clones were read by immunoSEQ multiplex PCR, and TCRdb kept only the in-frame ones, dropping some. The table lists roughly 150,000 clones, around four fifths of them singletons. The V gene's germline CDR1 is SGHRS and CDR2 YFSETQ. V trimming: 2 bases; J trimming: 2 bases; junction bases outside the gene matches: 2. The CDR3 is made up of 14 amino acids. Specimen: peripheral blood. This sequence originates from an elderly woman with COVID-19, enrolled during active disease. J is TRBJ2-7 and V is TRBV5-1; 9 nucleotides align to TRBD1. The CDR3 loop is CASSFRDRAYEQYF. The CDR3, as DNA: TGCGCCAGCAGCTTCCGGGACAGGGCCTACGAGCAGTACTTC.